This entry describes one T cell receptor beta chain. This clone's antigen is unknown. No per-base quality is available; no much larger clone lies one base away. The data belong to a study of T cell repertoires in cytomegalovirus infection (dated by TCRdb to about 2019). Study-level background: Donor HLA type was relevant to the analysis, because carriage of CMV infection together with the matching HLA type was indicated by public TCR beta signatures.

Points the paper makes about the study in general: The ex vivo response was dominated by HLA-C-restricted CMV-specific TCR beta clonotypes, and the single most frequent clonotype in two of eight donors was supplied by these HLA-C-restricted clonotypes. In both this cohort and an independent cohort of under 450 donors, the cumulative frequency of public TCR beta family members distinguished carriers of CMV infection plus the relevant HLA type.

Measured from the cysteine to the phenylalanine, the CDR3 is 15 residues long. Kept here is only the CDR3 DNA, which spans 45 bases and is read in frame from base 1. The junction shows trimming of 0 bases on V and 2 bases on J, and the gene matches do not reach 3 bases of it. The instrument given in TCRdb is Illumina HiSeq 1500. TCRdb reworked the public reads: Q25 trimming with fastp, MiXCR clone assembly, productive beta chains retained. Merged by CDR3 protein, the rows form single entries marked with the most common genes and DNA. Across this sample there are 80,000 to 130,000 distinct CDR3 sequences, with 20% to 30% seen only once. The top ten hold around 40% of the sample.

This clonotype was sampled from a human donor in good health (CMV status not recorded). Some clones in this sample may be carry-over from other donors' samples. The sample was CD8+ T cells from PBMCs. The V and J segments used are TRBV12-3 or TRBV12-4 and TRBJ1-1, and TRBD1 matches 7 of the central bases. The sequenced DNA: TGTGCCAGCAGTTTAGCGGGACAGAAAAACACTGAAGCTTTCTTT. This translates into CASSLAGQKNTEAFF.